These T cell receptor beta chains were read from a single sample in a study of blood T cell repertoires in COVID-19. Sequencing used immunoSEQ multiplex PCR; TCRdb keeps in-frame clones, though not all of them. The sample contains over 150,000 clones, 94% of which appear only once. The sequencing input was peripheral blood. The receptor set was obtained from a man aged 25 to 45 with COVID-19, enrolled during active disease. The CDR3 runs from the conserved cysteine through the conserved F or W. The D gene is left open where the match is weak. Clone size, where shown, is once, few, many, or a class for clones that have expanded.

v_call: TRBV5-4; d_call: -; j_call: TRBJ1-2; clone_size: -; cdr3_nt: TGTGCCAGCAGCTTGGAACAGAGGGTCGAATATGGCTACACCTTC; cdr3_aa: CASSLEQRVEYGYTF
v_call: TRBV6-5; d_call: TRBD1; j_call: TRBJ1-3; clone_size: -; cdr3_nt: TGTGCCAGTAAACAGGGGTCTGGAAACACCATATATTTT; cdr3_aa: CASKQGSGNTIYF
v_call: TRBV19; d_call: TRBD1; j_call: TRBJ1-2; clone_size: -; cdr3_nt: TGTGCCAGTAGTGGGACAGTTGTCGACCACTATGGCTACACCTTC; cdr3_aa: CASSGTVVDHYGYTF
v_call: TRBV2; d_call: -; j_call: TRBJ1-1; clone_size: -; cdr3_nt: TGTGCCAGCAGTGAGCGGGGGAACTGGGGGATGAACACTGAAGCTTTCTTT; cdr3_aa: CASSERGNWGMNTEAFF
v_call: TRBV29-1; d_call: -; j_call: TRBJ1-2; clone_size: -; cdr3_nt: TGCAGCGTCGCCGAATCACCAGGGAAAGGGTATGGCTACACCTTC; cdr3_aa: CSVAESPGKGYGYTF
v_call: TRBV6-5; d_call: -; j_call: TRBJ1-6; clone_size: -; cdr3_nt: TGTGCCAGCATCCCGACAGAGATTAATTCACCCCTCCACTTT; cdr3_aa: CASIPTEINSPLHF
v_call: TRBV27; d_call: TRBD1; j_call: TRBJ1-5; clone_size: -; cdr3_nt: TGTGCCAGCAGTTTCTCCGGGACAGGGACTCAGCCCCAGCATTTT; cdr3_aa: CASSFSGTGTQPQHF
v_call: TRBV3-1/TRBV3-2; d_call: TRBD1; j_call: TRBJ1-1; clone_size: -; cdr3_nt: TGTGCCAGCAGCCAAGCCGCAGGGGGGAGCACTGAAGCTTTCTTT; cdr3_aa: CASSQAAGGSTEAFF
v_call: TRBV2; d_call: TRBD1; j_call: TRBJ2-3; clone_size: -; cdr3_nt: TGTGCCAGCAGCGAACAGGGGGCAACACATGGGGATACGCAGTATTTT; cdr3_aa: CASSEQGATHGDTQYF
v_call: TRBV15; d_call: -; j_call: TRBJ1-5; clone_size: -; cdr3_nt: TGTGCCACCAGCAGAGATACAGCAATAGGCAATCAGCCCCAGCATTTT; cdr3_aa: CATSRDTAIGNQPQHF
v_call: TRBV2; d_call: TRBD1; j_call: TRBJ2-7; clone_size: -; cdr3_nt: TGTGCCAGCAGTACCGGGACAGACCCACTAGAGGAGCAGTACTTC; cdr3_aa: CASSTGTDPLEEQYF
v_call: TRBV7-9; d_call: -; j_call: TRBJ1-6; clone_size: once; cdr3_nt: TGTGCCAGCAGCGCAGGGGTGGGTTCACCCCTCCACTTT; cdr3_aa: CASSAGVGSPLHF
v_call: TRBV3-1/TRBV3-2; d_call: -; j_call: TRBJ2-7; clone_size: -; cdr3_nt: TGTGCCAGCAGCATCCCAGGGCACTACGAGCAGTACTTC; cdr3_aa: CASSIPGHYEQYF
v_call: TRBV6-4; d_call: -; j_call: TRBJ1-1; clone_size: -; cdr3_nt: TGTGCCAGCAGGGTGACGGGGAACACTGAAGCTTTCTTT; cdr3_aa: CASRVTGNTEAFF
v_call: TRBV19; d_call: -; j_call: TRBJ2-5; clone_size: -; cdr3_nt: TGTGCCAGTAGTCCCCCGCCTAGCGTAGAGACCCAGTACTTC; cdr3_aa: CASSPPPSVETQYF
v_call: TRBV19; d_call: TRBD1; j_call: TRBJ2-1; clone_size: -; cdr3_nt: TGTGCCAGTAGTGCCGGAACAGGGGGCGCATACAATGAGCAGTTCTTC; cdr3_aa: CASSAGTGGAYNEQFF
v_call: TRBV6-5; d_call: -; j_call: TRBJ2-1; clone_size: -; cdr3_nt: TGTGCCAGCAGTTCTGGCCCTCGGGGTGAGCAGTTCTTC; cdr3_aa: CASSSGPRGEQFF
v_call: TRBV10-3; d_call: -; j_call: TRBJ1-5; clone_size: -; cdr3_nt: TGTGCCACCCGCCACTCTAGCAATCAGCCCCAGCATTTT; cdr3_aa: CATRHSSNQPQHF
v_call: TRBV6-5; d_call: TRBD1; j_call: TRBJ1-1; clone_size: -; cdr3_nt: TGTGCCAGCAGTTACGGGACAGCCACTGAAGCTTTCTTT; cdr3_aa: CASSYGTATEAFF
v_call: TRBV7-9; d_call: TRBD1; j_call: TRBJ2-2; clone_size: -; cdr3_nt: TGTGCCAGCAGCTCACGGACAGGGGCCAATCCGGACGGGGAGCTGTTTTTT; cdr3_aa: CASSSRTGANPDGELFF
v_call: TRBV18; d_call: TRBD2; j_call: TRBJ2-3; clone_size: -; cdr3_nt: TGTGCCAGCTCACTCCTCTTAGCGGGGGGGAGCACAGATACGCAGTATTTT; cdr3_aa: CASSLLLAGGSTDTQYF
v_call: TRBV9; d_call: -; j_call: TRBJ2-7; clone_size: -; cdr3_nt: TGTGCCAGCAGCGTAGTTCGCCGGGGGAGCTACTACGAGCAGTACTTC; cdr3_aa: CASSVVRRGSYYEQYF
v_call: TRBV18; d_call: TRBD1; j_call: TRBJ2-6; clone_size: -; cdr3_nt: TGTGCCAGCTCCTCCAGGGGGTCCCGACTAAGCTCTGGGGCCAACGTCCTGACTTTC; cdr3_aa: CASSSRGSRLSSGANVLTF
v_call: TRBV10-3; d_call: TRBD1; j_call: TRBJ2-3; clone_size: once; cdr3_nt: TGTGCCATCAGTGGCCGGGACAGAGGAGATACGCAGTATTTT; cdr3_aa: CAISGRDRGDTQYF
v_call: TRBV6-5; d_call: -; j_call: TRBJ1-1; clone_size: -; cdr3_nt: TGTGCCAGCAGTTACTCCGCAGAGGTCGGCACTGAAGCTTTCTTT; cdr3_aa: CASSYSAEVGTEAFF